This T cell receptor beta chain came from a study of high-grade serous ovarian cancer treatment subgroups (dated by TCRdb to the early 2020s). About the investigation overall: On average, sequencing produced more than 13,000 reads and 7,494 unique TCR beta rearrangements for each sample. The approximately 30-patient cohort included about ten patients with no residual disease after primary surgery (R0), about ten excellent NACT responders, and about ten poor NACT responders. One primary tumor sample and two metastatic tumor samples were contributed by each patient, so that fewer than 95 samples were obtained in total. TCR beta repertoires were profiled in patients with high-grade serous ovarian cancer who were grouped, under a laparoscopic triage algorithm, by complete gross resection or by neoadjuvant chemotherapy response. The full study reports these points: Because bulk tumor TCR sequencing provided no spatial information, insight into HGSC tumor complexity and diversity was limited. The TCR repertoire analyses centered on CDR3, and CDR1 and CDR2 were not analyzed. TCR clonal relatedness showed a positive correlation with neoantigen level and a trend toward positive correlation with copy number variation and mutation load from whole-genome sequencing. Repertoire similarity between tumors from the same patient ranged from about 0.11 to 0.8, while tumors from different patients showed almost no similarity.

Tumor samples were obtained before definitive surgery or chemotherapy. Genomic DNA extraction was performed by the MD Anderson Biospecimen Extraction Resource, and TCR sequencing was carried out by the MD Anderson Cancer Genomics Laboratory. Remarks on this clone: Its target antigen remains unknown. Base qualities are not provided; no much larger clone lies one nucleotide away.

The approximately 86 tumor samples underwent high-throughput TCR profiling using ImmunoSEQ. On the study's bioinformatics: The repertoire diversity metrics included richness (unique productive sequences), clonality, evenness and relatedness, and the Bhattacharyya coefficient was used to measure similarity between samples. A sensitivity analysis that removed TCRs with fewer than two reads produced consistent conclusions. TCRdb took over this immuneACCESS table, retaining in-frame rearrangements with V and J assigned. Such tables are incomplete; in checked studies, under half of the missing clones stem from an unresolved V gene, and the remainder is unexplained. V and J calls and clone size are as listed in that table; D and trimming were resolved from the DNA. Present in this sample are about 40,000 clones, roughly 83% of which were seen just once. The ten largest account for less than 4% of the sample.

The CDR3 spans 15 residues, from the cysteine through the phenylalanine. The only DNA kept is the CDR3, 45 bases in frame from the first base. The germline V gene specifies SGHRS as CDR1 and YFSETQ as CDR2. V gives up 5 bases and J gives up 2 bases, and the segment between their germline ends measures 16 bases. The clonotype comes from a human donor with high-grade serous ovarian cancer. The sequenced sample was tumor tissue. The rearranged chain carries TRBV5-1 and TRBJ1-2, with the D gene uncertain. The DNA reads as follows: TGCGCCAGCAGTCCTGACACAATGGGGAACTATGGCTACACCTTC. This yields the protein CASSPDTMGNYGYTF.